The clone carrying this T cell receptor (beta chain) was seen at least ten times. The data belong to a study of blood T cell repertoires in COVID-19. Everyone who took part was about 18 to 90 years old, and they came from about 23 US areas. In the original processing: Reference gene primers were amplified, and this amplification served to estimate nucleated cell counts. Measured with immunoSEQ multiplex PCR; TCRdb has only the in-frame clones, and not every one. That table supplies the V and J calls and clone size; D and trimming were determined from the DNA. The sample consists of about 240,000 clones, around 88% of them appearing once. Germline V gene data show CDR1 as MNHEY and CDR2 as SMNVEV (reference sequence). The CDR3 loop spans 10 amino acids. Trimming stripped 8 bases from V and 4 bases from J, with 6 bases between.

The sample taken for sequencing was PBMCs or T cells enriched from blood (not recorded which). The sequence was obtained from a woman aged 35 to 49 with acute COVID-19. The chain has TRBV27 and TRBJ2-7; no clear D. CDR3 amino acids: CASLLYEQYF. CDR3 sequence (DNA): TGTGCCAGCCTGCTATACGAGCAGTACTTC.